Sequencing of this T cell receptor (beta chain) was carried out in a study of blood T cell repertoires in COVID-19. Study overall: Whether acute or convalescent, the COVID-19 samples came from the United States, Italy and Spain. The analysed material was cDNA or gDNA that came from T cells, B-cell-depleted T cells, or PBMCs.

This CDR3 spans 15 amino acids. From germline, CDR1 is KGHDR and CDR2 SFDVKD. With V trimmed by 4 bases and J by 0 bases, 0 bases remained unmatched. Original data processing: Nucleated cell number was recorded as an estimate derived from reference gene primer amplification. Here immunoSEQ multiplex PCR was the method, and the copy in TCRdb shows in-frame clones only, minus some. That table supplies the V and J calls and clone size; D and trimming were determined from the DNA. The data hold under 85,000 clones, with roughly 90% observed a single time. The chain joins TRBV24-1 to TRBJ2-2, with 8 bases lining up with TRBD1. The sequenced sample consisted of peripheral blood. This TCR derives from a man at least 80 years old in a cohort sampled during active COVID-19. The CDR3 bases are TGTGCCACCAGTGAGGGACAGGCGAACACCGGGGAGCTGTTTTTT. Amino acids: CATSEGQANTGELFF.